These 15 T cell receptor beta chains were all obtained from the same sample, sequenced in a study of cytomegalovirus exposure and HLA in healthy donors. Amplification used 60 Vbeta primers and 13 Jbeta primers. Assay used: immunoSEQ multiplex PCR; TCRdb lists only in-frame clones, some missing. The sample lists some 90,000 clones, around 68% seen once, with about 2.5% in the top ten. The material sequenced was PBMCs. The receptors shown here come from a man aged 50 to 60 in good health and CMV-seronegative.

J is TRBJ2-5 and V is TRBV29-1, with D possibly matching TRBD1 (5 bases). TRBJ2-7 matches the DNA end more closely, so the J call is doubtful. Germline-derived CDR1 and CDR2 are SQVTM and ANQGSEA. There are 12 residues in the CDR3. CDR3 protein: CSVSQGLDEQYF. In DNA, the CDR3 is TGCAGCGTTTCCCAGGGTCTAGACGAGCAGTACTTC.

This clone was picked up a small number of times. The V call is TRBV28, the J call TRBJ2-7; 7 bases are shared with TRBD2. The CDR3 is 14 amino acids. The junction had 6 bases not matched to a gene; V was cut back by 5 bases and J by 2 bases. Germline CDR1 MDHEN, CDR2 SYDVKM. The CDR3 spells CASSPPSGTYEQYF. The CDR3 DNA reads TGTGCCAGCAGTCCCCCGAGCGGGACCTACGAGCAGTACTTC. Supplemented by reference TRBV28 and TRBJ2-7, the full variable domain reads DVKVTQSSRYLVKRTGEKVFLECVQDMDHENMFWYRQDPGLGLRLIYFSYDVKMKEKGDIPEGYSVSREKKERFSLILESASTNQTSMYLCASSPPSGTYEQYFGPGTRLTVT.

V is TRBV15 and J is TRBJ2-7; 10 bases match TRBD1. V shed 4 bases, J shed 3 bases, and the junction held 6 bases outside the gene matches. The CDR3 is 15 amino acids. CDR1 LNHNV and CDR2 YYDKDF come from the germline V gene (reference sequence). Here the CDR3 reads CATSTAGTGVYEQYF. CDR3 DNA sequence: TGTGCCACCAGCACCGCCGGGACAGGGGTCTACGAGCAGTACTTC.

About this clone: Germline and junction disagree at one end, which may indicate a read error. The chain employs TRBV18 and TRBJ2-5; D is perhaps TRBD1 (6 bases). The germline gives CDR1 KGHSH, CDR2 LQKENI. This CDR3 contains 12 residues. As DNA, the CDR3 is TGTGCCAGCTCACCACTCCAGGGGAGCCCCCACTTC. Its translation is CASSPLQGSPHF.

CDR3 sequence reads: CASSLGRVGELFF. CDR3 DNA sequence: TGCGCCAGCAGCTTGGGTCGAGTCGGGGAGCTGTTTTTT. The chain joins TRBV5-1 to TRBJ2-2; D remains ambiguous. Trimming shortened V by 0 bases and J by 7 bases, and 7 bases separated the two germline ends. Germline CDR1 and CDR2: SGHRS and YFSETQ. The CDR3 runs to 13 residues.

The chain employs TRBV5-1 and TRBJ2-1; D possibly corresponds to TRBD1 (6 bases). Trimming cost V 8 bases and J 0 bases, with 15 bases left between them. The V gene's germline CDR1 is SGHRS and CDR2 YFSETQ. This CDR3 spans 15 amino acids. CDR3 residues: CASAPGTPSYNEQFF. In nucleotides, the CDR3 is TGCGCCAGTGCCCCCGGGACACCCTCCTACAATGAGCAGTTCTTC.

The chain couples TRBV14 to TRBJ2-7; the D gene is possibly TRBD2 (6 bases). With 4 bases removed from V and 4 bases from J, the gap between germline ends came to 20 bases. The CDR3 loop spans 16 amino acids. From germline, CDR1 is SGHDN and CDR2 FVKESK. In nucleotides, the CDR3 is TGTGCCAGCAGCCCCCCGGGTAGGAGAGGGACTTACGAGCAGTACTTC. The encoded protein is CASSPPGRRGTYEQYF.

This clone was counted once. The J gene is TRBJ1-1, the V gene TRBV9; tentative D call: TRBD1 (5 bases). Per germline, CDR1 SGDLS and CDR2 YYNGEE. This CDR3 contains 12 residues. V was shortened by 2 bases and J by 8 bases, with 10 bases between the two germline ends. As DNA, the CDR3 is TGTGCCAGCAGCGTTCCCCGGGGGGAAGCTTTCTTT. It specifies CASSVPRGEAFF.

Concerning this clone: Sequence at one end of the junction differs from germline and may be a read error. Other DNA sequences within the sample encode an identical CDR3. The rearrangement uses TRBV6-5 and TRBJ2-7; 7 bases align to TRBD1. CDR3 length equals 14 residues. CDR1 is MNHEY, CDR2 SVGAGI, per germline. This chain's CDR3 is CASSLGQVNYEQYF. The CDR3 nucleotides read TGCGCCAGCAGTCTAGGACAGGTGAATTACGAGCAGTACTTC.

The chain recombines TRBV27 with TRBJ2-5, with 9 bases identical to TRBD1. The DNA end lines up better with TRBJ2-7; the J call may be wrong. Germline V gene lookup returns CDR1 MNHEY and CDR2 SMNVEV (reference sequence). The CDR3 covers 15 residues. CDR3 loop: CASSYAGTGKYEQYF. Written as DNA, the CDR3 is TGTGCCAGCAGCTACGCCGGGACAGGGAAGTACGAGCAGTACTTC.

This sequence joins TRBV28 and TRBJ1-5, with a possible D match to TRBD1 (5 bases). The CDR3 is 15 residues long. V shed 6 bases and J shed 1 base, with 13 bases lying between them. Germline-derived CDR1 and CDR2 are MDHEN and SYDVKM. The CDR3 DNA reads TGTGCCAGCAGCCGTATAGGGGTCAGCAATCAGCCCCAGCATTTT. Encoded protein: CASSRIGVSNQPQHF. The variable domain in full, completed from reference TRBV28 and TRBJ1-5, reads DVKVTQSSRYLVKRTGEKVFLECVQDMDHENMFWYRQDPGLGLRLIYFSYDVKMKEKGDIPEGYSVSREKKERFSLILESASTNQTSMYLCASSRIGVSNQPQHFGDGTRLSIL.

The CDR3 sequence is CASSLPGRGEQFF. DNA of the CDR3: TGTGCCAGCAGCTTACCCGGGAGGGGGGAGCAGTTCTTC. V usage is TRBV7-2 and J usage is TRBJ2-1; 8 nucleotides align to TRBD2. The germline V gene encodes CDR1 SGHTA and CDR2 FQGNSA. The ends lost 2 bases at V and 10 bases at J; junction bases unmatched: 4. This CDR3 contains 13 residues.

J is TRBJ1-1 and V is TRBV6-1; TRBD1 matches at 8 bases. With 6 bases clipped from V and 4 bases from J, the junction kept 1 base outside the gene matches. CDR1 is MNHNS, CDR2 SASEGT, per germline. There are 12 residues in the CDR3. The CDR3 nucleotides read TGTGCCAGCAGCGACAGGGGCACTGAAGCTTTCTTT. This sequence encodes CASSDRGTEAFF.

V and J are TRBV6-1 and TRBJ2-1, with D perhaps matching TRBD2 (6 bases). The CDR3 has 17 amino acids. Germline V gene data show CDR1 as MNHNS and CDR2 as SASEGT. V lost 4 bases, J lost 3 bases, and 19 bases lay in between. DNA of the CDR3: TGTGCCAGCAGTGCTGGTGGAGGGAAATACTACTACAATGAGCAGTTCTTC. It yields the protein CASSAGGGKYYYNEQFF.

The rearrangement uses TRBV9 and TRBJ2-1, with TRBD1 matching over 10 bases. Germline trimming cut 2 bases from V and 5 bases from J; bases unmatched to any gene: 4. This CDR3 is 15 amino acids long. The germline V gene encodes CDR1 SGDLS and CDR2 YYNGEE. CDR3 protein: CASSVRTGGNNEQFF. The CDR3 DNA reads as TGTGCCAGCAGCGTCCGGACAGGGGGAAACAATGAGCAGTTCTTC.